This T cell receptor (beta chain) was captured in a study of blood T cells in healthy people across ages. Primers used in a second PCR of about 6 to 11 cycles were a sample-barcoded 5' primer and a J-beta primer mix. TCRdb re-called the 5' RACE reads with MiXCR, one entry per CDR3 protein. The profile covers 850,000 to 1,100,000 distinct CDR3 sequences, with under 40% appearing a single time and around 13% taken by the ten largest. V was pared by 5 bases and J by 0 bases, with 14 bases between. The CDR3 is made up of 16 amino acids. Looked up from germline, CDR1 is MNHEY and CDR2 is SMNVEV (reference sequence).

Sequencing used blood. This clonotype was sampled from a man aged 18-30 years in good health. The chain couples TRBV27 to TRBJ2-1; D perhaps matches TRBD2 (5 bases). The CDR3 DNA is TGTGCCAGCAGTCCGGGGAGCGCGAGCTCCTACAATGAGCAGTTCTTC. Its protein is CASSPGSASSYNEQFF.